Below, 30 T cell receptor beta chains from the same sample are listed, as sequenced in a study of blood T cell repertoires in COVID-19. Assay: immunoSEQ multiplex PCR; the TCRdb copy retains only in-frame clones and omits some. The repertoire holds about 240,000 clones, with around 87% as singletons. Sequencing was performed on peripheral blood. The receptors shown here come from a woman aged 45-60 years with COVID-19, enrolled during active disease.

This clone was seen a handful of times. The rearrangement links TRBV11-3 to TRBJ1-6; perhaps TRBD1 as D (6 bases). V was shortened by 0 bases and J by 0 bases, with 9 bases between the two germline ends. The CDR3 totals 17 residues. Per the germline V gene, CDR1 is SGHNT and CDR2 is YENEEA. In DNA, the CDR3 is TGTGCCAGCAGCTTAGATGCAGGGGCCTCCTATAATTCACCCCTCCACTTT. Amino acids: CASSLDAGASYNSPLHF.

The CDR3 DNA reads as TGCGCCAGCAGTCAGGAGCGGGCAAACACAGATACGCAGTATTTT. Translation gives CASSQERANTDTQYF. The genes are TRBV10-1 and TRBJ2-3; the D gene is possibly TRBD2 (6 bases). The CDR3 has 15 residues. Deletions cut 5 bases from V and 2 bases from J, with 14 bases between. Germline CDR1 reads WNHNN; CDR2 reads SYGVQD (reference sequence).

For the CDR3, the DNA is TGTGCCAGCAGCTTGTGGGCCCTTAGCACAGATACGCAGTATTTT. It is translated as CASSLWALSTDTQYF. This rearrangement joins TRBV5-5 to TRBJ2-3; no clear D gene. Germline CDR1 SGHKS, CDR2 YYEKEE (reference sequence). V dropped 1 base and J dropped 0 bases, with 9 bases sitting between them. The CDR3 contains 15 residues.

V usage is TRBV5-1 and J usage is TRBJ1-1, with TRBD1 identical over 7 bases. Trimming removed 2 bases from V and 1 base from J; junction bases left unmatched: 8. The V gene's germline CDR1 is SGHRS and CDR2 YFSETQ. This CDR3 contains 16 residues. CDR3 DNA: TGCGCCAGCAGCTTTACAGGGGCCTGGGGGAACACTGAAGCTTTCTTT. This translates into CASSFTGAWGNTEAFF.

The CDR3 nucleotides read TGCCGCAGACCGGGAGGAATTAACTACGAGCAGTACGTC. It codes for CRRPGGINYEQYV. This chain links TRBV29-1 with TRBJ2-7; 7 nucleotides align to TRBD2. Germline V lookup: CDR1 SQVTM, CDR2 ANQGSEA. This CDR3 is built from 13 residues.

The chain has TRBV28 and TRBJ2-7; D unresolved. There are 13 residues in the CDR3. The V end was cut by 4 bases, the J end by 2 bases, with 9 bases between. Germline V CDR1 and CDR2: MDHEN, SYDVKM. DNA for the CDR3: TGTGCCAGCAGTTGGGCAAGTCCCTACGAGCAGTACTTC. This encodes CASSWASPYEQYF. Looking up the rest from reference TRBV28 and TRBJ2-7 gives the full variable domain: DVKVTQSSRYLVKRTGEKVFLECVQDMDHENMFWYRQDPGLGLRLIYFSYDVKMKEKGDIPEGYSVSREKKERFSLILESASTNQTSMYLCASSWASPYEQYFGPGTRLTVT.

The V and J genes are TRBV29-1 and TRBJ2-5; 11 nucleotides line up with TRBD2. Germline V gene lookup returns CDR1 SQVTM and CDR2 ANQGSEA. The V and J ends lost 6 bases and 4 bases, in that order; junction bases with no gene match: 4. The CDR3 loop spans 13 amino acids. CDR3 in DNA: TGCAGCGTCCTTAGCGGGGGGGGAGAGACCCAGTACTTC. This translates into CSVLSGGGETQYF.

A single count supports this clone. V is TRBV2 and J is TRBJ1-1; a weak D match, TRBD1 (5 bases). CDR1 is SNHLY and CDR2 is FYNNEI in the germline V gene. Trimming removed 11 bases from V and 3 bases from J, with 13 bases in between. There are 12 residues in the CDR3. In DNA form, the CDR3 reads TGTGCCGGACACCTCGATTACACTGAAGCTTTCTTT. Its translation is CAGHLDYTEAFF.

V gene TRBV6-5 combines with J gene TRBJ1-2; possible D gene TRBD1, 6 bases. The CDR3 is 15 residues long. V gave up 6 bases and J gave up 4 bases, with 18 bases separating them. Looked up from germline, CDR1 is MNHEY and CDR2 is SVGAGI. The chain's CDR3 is CASSANVAGAYGYTF. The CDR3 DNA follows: TGTGCCAGCAGCGCGAACGTGGCAGGGGCCTATGGCTACACCTTC.

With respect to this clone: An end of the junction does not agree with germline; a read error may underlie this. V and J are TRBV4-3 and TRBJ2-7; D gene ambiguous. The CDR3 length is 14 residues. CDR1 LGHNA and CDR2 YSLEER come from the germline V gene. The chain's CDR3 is CTSSQDELTYEQYF. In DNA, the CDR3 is TGCACCAGCAGCCAAGATGAACTAACCTACGAGCAGTACTTC.

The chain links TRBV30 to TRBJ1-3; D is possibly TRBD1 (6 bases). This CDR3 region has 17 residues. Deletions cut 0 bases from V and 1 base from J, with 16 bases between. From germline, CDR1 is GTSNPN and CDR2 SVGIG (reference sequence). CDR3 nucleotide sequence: TGTGCCTGGAGTGTAACCCCCGGGACATTTTCTGGAAACACCATATATTTT. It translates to CAWSVTPGTFSGNTIYF.

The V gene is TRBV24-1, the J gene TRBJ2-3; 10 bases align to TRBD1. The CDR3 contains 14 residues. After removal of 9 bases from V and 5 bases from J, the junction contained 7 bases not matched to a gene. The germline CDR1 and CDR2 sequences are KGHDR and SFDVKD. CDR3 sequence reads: CATAGDRGRDTQYF. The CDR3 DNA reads TGTGCCACCGCGGGGGACAGGGGTAGAGATACGCAGTATTTT.

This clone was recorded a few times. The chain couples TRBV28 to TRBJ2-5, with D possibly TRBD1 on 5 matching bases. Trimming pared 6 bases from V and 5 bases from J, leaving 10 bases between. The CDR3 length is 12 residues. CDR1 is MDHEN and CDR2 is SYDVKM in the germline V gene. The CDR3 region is CASRAGHETQYF. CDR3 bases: TGTGCCAGCAGGGCAGGGCACGAGACCCAGTACTTC.

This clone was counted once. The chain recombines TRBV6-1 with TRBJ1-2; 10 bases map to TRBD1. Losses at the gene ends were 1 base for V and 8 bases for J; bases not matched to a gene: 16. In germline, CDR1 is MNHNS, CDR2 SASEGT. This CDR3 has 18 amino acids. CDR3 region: CASSEVVVETGGAWGYTF. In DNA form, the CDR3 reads TGTGCCAGCAGTGAAGTGGTTGTGGAGACAGGGGGCGCTTGGGGCTACACCTTC.

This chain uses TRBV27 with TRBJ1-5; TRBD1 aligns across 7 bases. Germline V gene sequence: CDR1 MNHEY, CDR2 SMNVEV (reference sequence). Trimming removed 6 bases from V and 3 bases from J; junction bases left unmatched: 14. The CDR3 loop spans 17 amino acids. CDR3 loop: CASRVRGGSTINQPQHF. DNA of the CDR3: TGTGCCAGCAGGGTTCGAGGGGGCTCAACCATCAATCAGCCCCAGCATTTT.

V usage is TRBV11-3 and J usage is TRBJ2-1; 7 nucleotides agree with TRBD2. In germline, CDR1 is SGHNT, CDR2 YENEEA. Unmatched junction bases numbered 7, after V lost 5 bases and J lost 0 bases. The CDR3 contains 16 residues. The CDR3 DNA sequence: TGTGCCAGCAGCCCGGAAGGGGACTACTCCTACAATGAGCAGTTCTTC. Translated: CASSPEGDYSYNEQFF.

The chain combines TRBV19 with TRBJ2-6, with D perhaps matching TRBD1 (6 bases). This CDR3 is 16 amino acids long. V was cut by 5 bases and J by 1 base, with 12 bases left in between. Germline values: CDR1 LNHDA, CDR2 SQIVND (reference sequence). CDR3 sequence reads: CASSARTGSGANVLTF. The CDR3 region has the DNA TGTGCCAGTAGTGCCCGTACAGGGTCTGGGGCCAACGTCCTGACTTTC.

CDR3 DNA: TGTGCCACCAGTGATGGCGATCCGGGACAGATTCAAGAGACCCAGTACTTC. Its protein is CATSDGDPGQIQETQYF. The gene calls are TRBV24-1 and TRBJ2-5; TRBD1 matches 7 bases. Germline V gene data show CDR1 as KGHDR and CDR2 as SFDVKD. CDR3 size: 17 residues. Trimming took 3 bases from V and 2 from J; bases not matched to a gene: 11.

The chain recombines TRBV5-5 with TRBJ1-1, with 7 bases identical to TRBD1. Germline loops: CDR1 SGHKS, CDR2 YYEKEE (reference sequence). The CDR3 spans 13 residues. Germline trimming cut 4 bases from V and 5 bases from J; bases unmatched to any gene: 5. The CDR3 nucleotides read TGTGCCAGCAGCGGACAGGCAGGGACTGAAGCTTTCTTT. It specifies CASSGQAGTEAFF.

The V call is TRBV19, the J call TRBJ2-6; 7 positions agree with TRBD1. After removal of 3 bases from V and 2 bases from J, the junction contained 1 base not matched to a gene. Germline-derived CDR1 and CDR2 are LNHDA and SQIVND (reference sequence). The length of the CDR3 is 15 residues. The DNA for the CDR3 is TGTGCCAGTAGTATTCAGGGGGCTGGGGCCAACGTCCTGACTTTC. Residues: CASSIQGAGANVLTF.

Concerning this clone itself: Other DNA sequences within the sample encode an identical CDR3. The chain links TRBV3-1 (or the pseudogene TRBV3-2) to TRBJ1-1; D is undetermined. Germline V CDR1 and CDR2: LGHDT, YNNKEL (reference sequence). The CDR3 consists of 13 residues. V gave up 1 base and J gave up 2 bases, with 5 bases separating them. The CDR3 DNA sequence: TGTGCCAGCAGCCAAGGGGCCAACACTGAAGCTTTCTTT. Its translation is CASSQGANTEAFF.

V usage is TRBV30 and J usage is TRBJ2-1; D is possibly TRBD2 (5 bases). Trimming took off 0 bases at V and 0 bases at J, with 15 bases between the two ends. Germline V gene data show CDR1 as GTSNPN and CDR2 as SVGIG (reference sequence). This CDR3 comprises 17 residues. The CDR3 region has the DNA TGTGCCTGGAGTGTACGCGGAGGCTGGAGCTCCTACAATGAGCAGTTCTTC. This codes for CAWSVRGGWSSYNEQFF.

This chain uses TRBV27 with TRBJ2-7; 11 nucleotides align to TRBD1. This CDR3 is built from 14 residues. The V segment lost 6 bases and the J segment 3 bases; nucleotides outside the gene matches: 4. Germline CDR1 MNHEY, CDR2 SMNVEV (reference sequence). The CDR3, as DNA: TGTGCCAGCAGACCGGGACAGGGGGTCTACGAGCAGTACTTC. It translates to CASRPGQGVYEQYF.

The CDR3 bases are TGTGCCAGCAGCCAAGTGGCAGGGGAAGAAAAACTGTTTTTT. Encoded protein: CASSQVAGEEKLFF. The V gene is TRBV3-1 (or the pseudogene TRBV3-2), the J gene TRBJ1-4; a possible D gene is TRBD1 (6 bases). V was pared by 1 base and J by 8 bases, with 11 bases between. The CDR3 spans 14 residues. Germline CDR1 and CDR2: LGHDT and YNNKEL (reference sequence).

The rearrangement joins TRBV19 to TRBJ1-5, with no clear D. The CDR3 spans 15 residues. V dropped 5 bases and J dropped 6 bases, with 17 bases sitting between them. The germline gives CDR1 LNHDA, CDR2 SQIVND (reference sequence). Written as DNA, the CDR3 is TGTGCCAGTAGTTCCCGGGGTTCGGGTGGTCAGCCCCAGCATTTT. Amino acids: CASSSRGSGGQPQHF.

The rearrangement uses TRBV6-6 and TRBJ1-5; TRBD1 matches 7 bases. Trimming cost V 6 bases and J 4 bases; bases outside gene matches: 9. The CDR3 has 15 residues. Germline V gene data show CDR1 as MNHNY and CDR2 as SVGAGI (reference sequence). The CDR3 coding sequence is TGTGCCAGCAGGAACAATGACAGGGTTAATCAGCCCCAGCATTTT. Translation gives CASRNNDRVNQPQHF.

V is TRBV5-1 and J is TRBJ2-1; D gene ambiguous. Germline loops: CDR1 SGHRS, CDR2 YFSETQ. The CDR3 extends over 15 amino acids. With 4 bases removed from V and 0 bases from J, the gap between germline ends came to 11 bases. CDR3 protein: CASSLPRPSYNEQFF. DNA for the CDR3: TGCGCCAGCAGCCTTCCTAGGCCCTCCTACAATGAGCAGTTCTTC.

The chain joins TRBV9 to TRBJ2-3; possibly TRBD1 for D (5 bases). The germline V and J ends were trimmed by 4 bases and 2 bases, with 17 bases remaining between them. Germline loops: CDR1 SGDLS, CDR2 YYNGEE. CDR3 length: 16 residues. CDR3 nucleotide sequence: TGTGCCAGCAGCCCTCGGGCAGGGTCCTCCACAGATACGCAGTATTTT. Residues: CASSPRAGSSTDTQYF.

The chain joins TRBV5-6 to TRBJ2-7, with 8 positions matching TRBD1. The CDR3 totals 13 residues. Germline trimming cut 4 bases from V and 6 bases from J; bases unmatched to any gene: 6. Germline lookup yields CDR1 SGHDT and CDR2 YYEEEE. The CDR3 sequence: CASSGQGRREQYF. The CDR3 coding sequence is TGTGCCAGCAGCGGACAGGGTCGGCGCGAGCAGTACTTC. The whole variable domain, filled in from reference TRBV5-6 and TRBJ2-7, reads DAGVTQSPTHLIKTRGQQVTLRCSPKSGHDTVSWYQQALGQGPQFIFQYYEEEERQRGNFPDRFSGHQFPNYSSELNVNALLLGDSALYLCASSGQGRREQYFGPGTRLTVT.

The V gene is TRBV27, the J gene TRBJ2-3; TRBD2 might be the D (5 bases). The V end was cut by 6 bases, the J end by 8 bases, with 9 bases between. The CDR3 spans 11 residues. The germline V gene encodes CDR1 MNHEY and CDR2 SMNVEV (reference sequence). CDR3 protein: CASSVGGTQYF. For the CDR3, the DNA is TGTGCCAGCAGCGTCGGAGGTACGCAGTATTTT.